This TCR beta chain was identified during a study of shared clonotypes between healthy human individuals. Study observations and caveats: In a few donors, about 5% of naive CD4 clonotypes appeared in common.

This CDR3 has 17 amino acids. CDR1 and CDR2 (germline): MNHNS, SASEGT. V shed 1 base and J shed 5 bases, with 20 bases lying between them. Sequenced by immunoSEQ multiplex PCR; TCRdb stores in-frame clones only, minus some. Altogether roughly 1,800,000 clones are present, about 94% being singletons, with the ten largest covering approximately 1%. Positively selected for CCR7, the CD45RO-negative cells used as naive CD8 cells excluded terminally differentiated effector memory CD45RA+ cells. As for this clone: The antigen is not known.

Sequenced input: naive CD8+ T cells sorted from blood. The rearrangement joins TRBV6-1 to TRBJ2-5, with D possibly being TRBD2 (6 bases). This receptor was taken from a man aged 18 to 35 in good health. CDR3 sequence reads: CASSEGAIGRGRETQYF. In DNA form, the CDR3 reads TGTGCCAGCAGTGAAGGGGCTATAGGGCGGGGCCGGGAGACCCAGTACTTC.